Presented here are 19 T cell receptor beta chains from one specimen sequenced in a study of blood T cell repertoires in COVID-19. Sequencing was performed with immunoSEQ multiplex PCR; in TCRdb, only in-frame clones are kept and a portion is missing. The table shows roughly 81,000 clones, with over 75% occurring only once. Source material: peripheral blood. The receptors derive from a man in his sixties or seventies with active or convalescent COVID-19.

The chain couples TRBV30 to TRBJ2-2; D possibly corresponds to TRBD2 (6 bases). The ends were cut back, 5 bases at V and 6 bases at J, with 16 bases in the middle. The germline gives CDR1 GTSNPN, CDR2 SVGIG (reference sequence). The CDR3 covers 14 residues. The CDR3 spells CAWSVGGWAGELFF. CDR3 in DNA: TGTGCCTGGTCGGTGGGGGGTTGGGCCGGGGAGCTGTTTTTT.

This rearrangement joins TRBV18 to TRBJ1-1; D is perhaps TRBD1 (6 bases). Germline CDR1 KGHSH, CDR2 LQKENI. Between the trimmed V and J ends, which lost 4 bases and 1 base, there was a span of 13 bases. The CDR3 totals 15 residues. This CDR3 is CASSLKTGGNTEAFF. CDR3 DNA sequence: TGTGCCAGCTCACTCAAGACAGGAGGGAACACTGAAGCTTTCTTT.

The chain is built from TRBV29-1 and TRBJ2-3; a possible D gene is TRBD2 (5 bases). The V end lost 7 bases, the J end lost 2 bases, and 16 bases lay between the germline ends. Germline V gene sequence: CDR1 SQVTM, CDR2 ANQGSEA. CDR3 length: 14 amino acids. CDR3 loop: CSASPGFNTDTQYF. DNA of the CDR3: TGCAGCGCCTCACCGGGATTTAACACAGATACGCAGTATTTT.

The CDR3 loop is CASGGYLGYTF. The CDR3 nucleotides read TGTGCCAGTGGCGGGTATCTGGGCTACACCTTC. This chain joins TRBV28 and TRBJ1-2; D gene ambiguous. The CDR3 is made up of 11 amino acids. V gave up 9 bases and J gave up 8 bases, with 13 bases separating them. CDR1 and CDR2 (germline): MDHEN, SYDVKM.

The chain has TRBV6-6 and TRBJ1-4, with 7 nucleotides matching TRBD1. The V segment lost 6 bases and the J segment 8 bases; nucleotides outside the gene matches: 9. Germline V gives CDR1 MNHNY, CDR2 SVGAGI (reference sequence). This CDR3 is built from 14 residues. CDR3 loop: CASSLGTAKEKLFF. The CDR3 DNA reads TGTGCCAGCAGCCTCGGGACAGCCAAAGAAAAACTGTTTTTT.

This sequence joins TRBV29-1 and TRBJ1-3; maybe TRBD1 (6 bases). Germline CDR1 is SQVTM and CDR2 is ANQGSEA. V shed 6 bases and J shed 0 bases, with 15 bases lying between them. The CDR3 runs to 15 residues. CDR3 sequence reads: CSVAQGANSGNTIYF. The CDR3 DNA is TGCAGCGTAGCACAGGGCGCCAACTCTGGAAACACCATATATTTT.

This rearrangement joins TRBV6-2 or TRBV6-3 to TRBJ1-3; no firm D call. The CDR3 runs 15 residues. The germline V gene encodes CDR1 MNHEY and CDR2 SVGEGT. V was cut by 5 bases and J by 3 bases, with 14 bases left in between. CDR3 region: CASSDAGLGGNTIYF. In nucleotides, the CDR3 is TGTGCCAGCAGTGACGCGGGTCTTGGTGGAAACACCATATATTTT.

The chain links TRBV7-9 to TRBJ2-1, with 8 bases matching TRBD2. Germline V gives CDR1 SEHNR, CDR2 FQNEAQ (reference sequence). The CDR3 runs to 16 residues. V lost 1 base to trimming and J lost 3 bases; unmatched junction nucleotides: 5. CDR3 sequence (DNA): TGTGCCAGCAGCTTAGGCTTAGCGGGGAGCTACAATGAGCAGTTCTTC. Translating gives CASSLGLAGSYNEQFF.

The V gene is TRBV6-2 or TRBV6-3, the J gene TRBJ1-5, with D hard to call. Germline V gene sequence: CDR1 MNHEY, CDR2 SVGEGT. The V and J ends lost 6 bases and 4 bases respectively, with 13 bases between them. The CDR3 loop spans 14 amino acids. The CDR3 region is CASSRLPGNQPQHF. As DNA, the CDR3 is TGTGCCAGCAGCCGACTCCCGGGGAATCAGCCCCAGCATTTT.

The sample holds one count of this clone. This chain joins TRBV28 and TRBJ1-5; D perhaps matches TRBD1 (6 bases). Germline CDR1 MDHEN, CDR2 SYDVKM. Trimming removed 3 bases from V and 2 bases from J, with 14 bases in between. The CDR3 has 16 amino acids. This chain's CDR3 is CASSLGGAGGNQPQHF. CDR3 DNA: TGTGCCAGCAGTTTGGGGGGGGCAGGCGGCAATCAGCCCCAGCATTTT.

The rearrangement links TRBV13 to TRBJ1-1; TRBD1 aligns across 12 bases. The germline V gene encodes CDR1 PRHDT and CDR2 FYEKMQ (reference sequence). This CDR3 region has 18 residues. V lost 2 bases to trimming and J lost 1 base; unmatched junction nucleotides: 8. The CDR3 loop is CASSLLSGTGGTNTEAFF. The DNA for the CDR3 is TGTGCCAGCAGCTTACTTTCGGGGACAGGGGGCACGAACACTGAAGCTTTCTTT.

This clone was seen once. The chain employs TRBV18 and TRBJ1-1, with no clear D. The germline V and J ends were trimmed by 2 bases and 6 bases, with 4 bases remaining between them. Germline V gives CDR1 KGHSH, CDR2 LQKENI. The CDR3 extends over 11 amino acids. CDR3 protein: CASSPGPEAFF. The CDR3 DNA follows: TGTGCCAGCTCACCAGGGCCTGAAGCTTTCTTT. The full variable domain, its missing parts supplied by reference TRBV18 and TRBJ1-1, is NAGVMQNPRHLVRRRGQEARLRCSPMKGHSHVYWYRQLPEEGLKFMVYLQKENIIDESGMPKERFSAEFPKEGPSILRIQQVVRGDSAAYFCASSPGPEAFFGQGTRLTVV.

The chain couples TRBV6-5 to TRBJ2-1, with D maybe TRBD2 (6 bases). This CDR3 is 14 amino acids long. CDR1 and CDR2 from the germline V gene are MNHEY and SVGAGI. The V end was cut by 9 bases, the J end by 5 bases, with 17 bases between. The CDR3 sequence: CASRAGYANNEQFF. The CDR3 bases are TGTGCCAGTCGAGCGGGTTACGCGAACAATGAGCAGTTCTTC.

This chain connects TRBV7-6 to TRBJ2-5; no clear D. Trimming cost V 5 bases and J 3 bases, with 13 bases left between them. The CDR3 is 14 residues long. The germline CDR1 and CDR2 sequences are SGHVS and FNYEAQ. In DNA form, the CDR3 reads TGTGCCAGCAGCACCCCCCGGCAGGAAGAGACCCAGTACTTC. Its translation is CASSTPRQEETQYF.

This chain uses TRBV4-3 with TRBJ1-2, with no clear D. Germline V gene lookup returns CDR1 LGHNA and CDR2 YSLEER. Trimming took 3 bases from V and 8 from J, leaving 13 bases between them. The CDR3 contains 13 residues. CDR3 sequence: CASSQARGNGYTF. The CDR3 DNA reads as TGCGCCAGCAGCCAGGCCAGAGGGAACGGCTACACCTTC.

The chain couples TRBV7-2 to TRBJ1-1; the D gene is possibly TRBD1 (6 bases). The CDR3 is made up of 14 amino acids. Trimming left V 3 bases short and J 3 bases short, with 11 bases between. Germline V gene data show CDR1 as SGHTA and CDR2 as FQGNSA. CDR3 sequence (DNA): TGTGCCAGCAGCTTCGACAGGAGTTACACTGAAGCTTTCTTT. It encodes CASSFDRSYTEAFF.

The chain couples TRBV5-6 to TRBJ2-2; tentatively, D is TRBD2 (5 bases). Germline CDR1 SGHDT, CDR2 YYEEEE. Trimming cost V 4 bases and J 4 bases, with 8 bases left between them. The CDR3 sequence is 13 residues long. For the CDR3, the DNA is TGTGCCAGCAGCCGGAGGCTCACCGGGGAGCTGTTTTTT. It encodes CASSRRLTGELFF. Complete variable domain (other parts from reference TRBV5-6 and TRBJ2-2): DAGVTQSPTHLIKTRGQQVTLRCSPKSGHDTVSWYQQALGQGPQFIFQYYEEEERQRGNFPDRFSGHQFPNYSSELNVNALLLGDSALYLCASSRRLTGELFFGEGSRLTVL.

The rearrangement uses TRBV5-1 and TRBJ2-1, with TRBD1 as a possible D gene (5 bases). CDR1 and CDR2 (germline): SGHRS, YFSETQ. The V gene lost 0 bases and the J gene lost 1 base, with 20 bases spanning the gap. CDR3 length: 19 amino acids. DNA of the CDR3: TGCGCCAGCAGCTTGGACCCCGAGCGCCCGGACAAATCCTACAATGAGCAGTTCTTC. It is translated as CASSLDPERPDKSYNEQFF.

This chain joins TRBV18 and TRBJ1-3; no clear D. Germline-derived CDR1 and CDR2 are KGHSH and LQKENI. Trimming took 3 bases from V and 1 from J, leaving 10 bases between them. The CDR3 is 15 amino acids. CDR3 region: CASSPGGRSGNTIYF. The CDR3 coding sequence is TGTGCCAGCTCACCTGGAGGGAGATCTGGAAACACCATATATTTT. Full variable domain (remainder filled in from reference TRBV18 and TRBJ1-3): NAGVMQNPRHLVRRRGQEARLRCSPMKGHSHVYWYRQLPEEGLKFMVYLQKENIIDESGMPKERFSAEFPKEGPSILRIQQVVRGDSAAYFCASSPGGRSGNTIYFGEGSWLTVV.